The subject of this entry is one T cell receptor (beta chain). The antigen is unknown. With baseline, cycle 4 day 1, and cycle 7 day 1 as timepoints, blood was sampled. TCRdb keeps only in-frame clones here, not all; method: immunoSEQ multiplex PCR. The table has about 84,000 clones, 75% to 90% seen once. This specimen comes from a study of OX40 agonist ivuxolimab in advanced cancers. Across the whole study: Checkpoint inhibitors had been given previously to approximately 41% of patients.

The germline V and J ends were trimmed by 6 bases and 5 bases, with 29 bases remaining between them. The CDR3 runs 18 residues. The V gene's germline CDR1 is SGHDN and CDR2 FVKESK. Study-wide results and caveats: Clonal expansion from baseline to week 6 occurred in both CD4+ and CD8+ T cells.

J is TRBJ2-7 and V is TRBV14; a weak D match, TRBD1 (8 bases). The specimen was CD4+ or CD8+ T cells sorted from blood, collected in a trial of the OX40 agonist ivuxolimab. The clonotype was recovered from an adult with an advanced solid tumor such as melanoma, head and neck, liver or kidney cancer. The CDR3, as DNA: TGTGCCAGCAGGACGACAGGGGAGGGAGAAACGGTTGTCGACGAGCAGTACTTC. This codes for CASRTTGEGETVVDEQYF.